Below are 9 T cell receptor beta chains sequenced from a single sample in a study of T cells after yellow fever vaccination. TCRdb called the 5' RACE reads again in MiXCR, with one record for every CDR3 protein. Altogether some 350,000 distinct CDR3 sequences are present, under 14% being singletons, with the ten largest covering roughly 18%. The sequencing used PBMCs, collected on the day of the first yellow fever vaccination. These receptors were obtained from a young man who received the YFV17D yellow fever vaccine.

The chain is built from TRBV9 and TRBJ1-2, with TRBD1 as a possible D gene (5 bases). From germline, CDR1 is SGDLS and CDR2 YYNGEE. The CDR3 length is 12 residues. V was shortened by 7 bases and J by 4 bases, with 11 bases between the two germline ends. In nucleotides, the CDR3 is TGTGCCAGCTCTGGGGGTGGCTATGGCTACACCTTC. Translated, it gives CASSGGGYGYTF.

The CDR3 DNA reads TGTGCCAGCAGCCCCCCTTCGGGAGCGGGGGGGGACAATGAGCAGTTCTTC. This sequence encodes CASSPPSGAGGDNEQFF. The chain employs TRBV3-1 and TRBJ2-1; 10 bases are shared with TRBD2. The CDR3 totals 17 residues. Per germline, CDR1 LGHDT and CDR2 YNNKEL (reference sequence). V was pared by 4 bases and J by 5 bases, with 11 bases of the junction left unmatched.

This clonotype was observed a few times. V gene TRBV18 combines with J gene TRBJ2-7; D remains ambiguous. CDR3 size: 14 residues. CDR1 and CDR2 (germline): KGHSH, LQKENI. V shed 3 bases and J shed 0 bases, with 9 bases lying between them. The CDR3 DNA reads as TGTGCCAGCTCACCGGACCCCAGCTCCTACGAGCAGTACGTC. This gives the protein CASSPDPSSYEQYV.

V usage is TRBV7-2 and J usage is TRBJ1-2; D unclear. The CDR3 totals 15 residues. CDR1 SGHTA and CDR2 FQGNSA come from the germline V gene. Trimming removed 1 base at V and 4 bases at J, with 13 bases between. As DNA, the CDR3 is TGTGCCAGCAGCTTAGTCGCAGGAGAATCCTATGGCTACACCTTC. This gives the protein CASSLVAGESYGYTF. Complete variable domain (other parts from reference TRBV7-2 and TRBJ1-2): GAGVSQSPSNKVTEKGKDVELRCDPISGHTALYWYRQSLGQGLEFLIYFQGNSAPDKSGLPSDRFSAERTGGSVSTLTIQRTQQEDSAVYLCASSLVAGESYGYTFGSGTRLTVV.

This sequence joins TRBV5-1 and TRBJ2-7; D may be TRBD2 (6 bases). V lost 3 bases and J lost 6, with 16 bases in between. Germline-derived CDR1 and CDR2 are SGHRS and YFSETQ. The CDR3 sequence is 14 residues long. Written as DNA, the CDR3 is TGCGCCAGCAGCTACCCGAGGAGGGAAGGCGAGCAGTACGTC. Encoded protein: CASSYPRREGEQYV.

This clonotype occurred a few times. The chain employs TRBV11-2 and TRBJ2-6; D ambiguous. The CDR3 covers 15 residues. The germline gives CDR1 SGHAT, CDR2 FQNNGV. V was shortened by 2 bases and J by 2 bases, with 7 bases between the two germline ends. The CDR3 region is CASSLPNTGANVLTF. The CDR3 DNA sequence: TGTGCCAGCAGCTTACCCAATACTGGGGCCAACGTCCTGACTTTC. The full variable domain, its missing parts supplied by reference TRBV11-2 and TRBJ2-6, is EAGVAQSPRYKIIEKRQSVAFWCNPISGHATLYWYQQILGQGPKLLIQFQNNGVVDDSQLPKDRFSAERLKGVDSTLKIQPAKLEDSAVYLCASSLPNTGANVLTFGAGSRLTVL.

The V call is TRBV19, the J call TRBJ2-6; unclear D gene. The CDR3 extends over 15 amino acids. The germline V gene has CDR1 LNHDA and CDR2 SQIVND (reference sequence). V was shortened by 6 bases and J by 1 base, with 10 bases between the two germline ends. Here the CDR3 DNA reads TGTGCCAGTAGCCCCTTCCCTTCTGGGGCCAACGTCCTGACTTTC. This sequence encodes CASSPFPSGANVLTF.

This clonotype was recorded at least ten times. This chain uses TRBV20-1 with TRBJ1-5; D possibly corresponds to TRBD1 (5 bases). Looked up from germline, CDR1 is DFQATT and CDR2 is SNEGSKA (reference sequence). This CDR3 region has 14 residues. Between the trimmed V and J ends, which lost 1 base and 1 base, there was a span of 8 bases. CDR3 in DNA: TGCAGTGCTAGAGTGGGGGGGAGCAATCAGCCCCAGCATTTT. It is translated as CSARVGGSNQPQHF.

In its sample, this clonotype was seen many times. J is TRBJ1-1 and V is TRBV3-1; D is ambiguous. Germline lookup yields CDR1 LGHDT and CDR2 YNNKEL (reference sequence). The V end lost 4 bases, the J end lost 5 bases, and 11 bases lay between the germline ends. There are 13 residues in the CDR3. The CDR3 coding sequence is TGTGCCAGCAGCCCGCGTGCAGGAACTGAAGCTTTCTTT. It encodes CASSPRAGTEAFF.